This T cell receptor (beta chain) was retrieved from a study of T cell responses to AZD1222 COVID-19 vaccine. Findings of the study overall: Just a handful of AZD1222 recipients were seropositive at baseline. Clonal diversity may have been underestimated, and the donors were mostly white British, with more females than males.

Profiling relied on immunoSEQ multiplex PCR, and the TCRdb table lists in-frame clones only, not all of them. The sample has about 100,000 clones, around 93% seen once. Details on this clone: The antigen remains undetermined.

Trimming removed 4 bases at V and 9 bases at J, with 8 bases between. The CDR3 spans 12 residues. The germline V gene encodes CDR1 SGHKS and CDR2 YYEKEE (reference sequence). The sample in question was peripheral blood, obtained 28 days after the second AZD1222 dose. The sequence came from an adult who received the AZD1222 COVID-19 vaccine. The chain employs TRBV5-5 and TRBJ1-6; D remains unclear. The CDR3 DNA follows: TGTGCCAGCAGCGGGCCCTTTTCACCCCTCCACTTT. Translated: CASSGPFSPLHF.